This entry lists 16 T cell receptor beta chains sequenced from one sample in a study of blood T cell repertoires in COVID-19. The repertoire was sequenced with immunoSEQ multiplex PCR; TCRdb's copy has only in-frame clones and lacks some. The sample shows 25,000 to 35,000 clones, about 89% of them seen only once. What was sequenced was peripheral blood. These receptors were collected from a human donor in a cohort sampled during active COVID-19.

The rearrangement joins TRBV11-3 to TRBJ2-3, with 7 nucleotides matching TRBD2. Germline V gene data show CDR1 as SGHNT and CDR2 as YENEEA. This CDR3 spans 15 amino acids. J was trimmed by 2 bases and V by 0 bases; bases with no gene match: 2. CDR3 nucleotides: TGTGCCAGCAGCTTAGACGGGGGGTTCACAGATACGCAGTATTTT. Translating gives CASSLDGGFTDTQYF. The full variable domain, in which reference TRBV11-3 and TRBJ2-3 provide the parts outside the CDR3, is EAGVVQSPRYKIIEKKQPVAFWCNPISGHNTLYWYLQNLGQGPELLIRYENEEAVDDSQLPKDRFSAERLKGVDSTLKIQPAELGDSAVYLCASSLDGGFTDTQYFGPGTRLTVL.

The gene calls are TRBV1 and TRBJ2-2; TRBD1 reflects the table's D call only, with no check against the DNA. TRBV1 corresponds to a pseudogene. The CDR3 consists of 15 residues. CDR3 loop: CTSSQGTGSTGELFF. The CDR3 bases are TGCACCAGCAGCCAAGGGACAGGGAGCACCGGGGAGCTGTTTTTT.

CDR3 nucleotides: TGTGCCAGCACCAGAGACAGGGCGAACACTGAAGCTTTCTTT. It translates to CASTRDRANTEAFF. V and J are TRBV7-2 and TRBJ1-1; 7 bases match TRBD1. The CDR3 runs to 14 residues. Trimming took 7 bases from V and 1 from J; bases not matched to a gene: 6. The V gene's germline CDR1 is SGHTA and CDR2 FQGNSA.

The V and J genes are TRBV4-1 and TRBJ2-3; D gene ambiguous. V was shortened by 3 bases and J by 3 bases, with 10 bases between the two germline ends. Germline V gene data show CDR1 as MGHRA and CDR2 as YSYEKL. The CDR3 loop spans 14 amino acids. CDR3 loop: CASSHPGITDTQYF. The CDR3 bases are TGCGCCAGCAGCCACCCCGGTATTACAGATACGCAGTATTTT.

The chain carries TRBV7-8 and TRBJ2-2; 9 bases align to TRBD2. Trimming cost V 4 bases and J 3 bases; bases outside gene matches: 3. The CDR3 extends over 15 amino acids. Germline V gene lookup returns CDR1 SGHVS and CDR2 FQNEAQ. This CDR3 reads CASSSRGGYTGELFF. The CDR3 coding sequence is TGTGCCAGCAGCTCGCGGGGGGGATACACCGGGGAGCTGTTTTTT.

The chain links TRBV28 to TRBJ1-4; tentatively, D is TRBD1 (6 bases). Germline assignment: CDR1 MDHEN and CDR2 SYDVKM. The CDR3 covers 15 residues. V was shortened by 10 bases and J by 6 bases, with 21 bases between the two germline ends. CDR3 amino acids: CATHSFDRQYEKLFF. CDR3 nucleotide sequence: TGTGCCACCCATTCCTTTGACAGGCAGTATGAAAAACTGTTTTTT.

The DNA for the CDR3 is TGTGCCAGCAGCCAGACCCCGGACAGGGTCACAGATACGCAGTATTTT. It translates to CASSQTPDRVTDTQYF. The chain carries TRBV5-4 and TRBJ2-3; TRBD1 matches 8 bases. CDR3 length: 16 amino acids. Germline V gene lookup returns CDR1 SGHNT and CDR2 YYREEE (reference sequence). Unmatched junction bases numbered 9, after V lost 4 bases and J lost 2 bases.

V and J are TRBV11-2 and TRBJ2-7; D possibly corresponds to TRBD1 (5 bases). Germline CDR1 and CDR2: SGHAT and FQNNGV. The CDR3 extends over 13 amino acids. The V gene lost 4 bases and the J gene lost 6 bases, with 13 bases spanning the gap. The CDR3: CASSYTTRGEQYV. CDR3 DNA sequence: TGTGCCAGCAGCTACACCACAAGGGGCGAGCAGTACGTC.

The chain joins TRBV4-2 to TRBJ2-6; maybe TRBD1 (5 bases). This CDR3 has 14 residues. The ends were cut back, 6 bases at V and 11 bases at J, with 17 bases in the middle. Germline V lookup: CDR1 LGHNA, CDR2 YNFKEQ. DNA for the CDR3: TGTGCCAGCAGTCTGGTAGACAGCGTCGACGTCCTGACTTTC. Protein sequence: CASSLVDSVDVLTF.

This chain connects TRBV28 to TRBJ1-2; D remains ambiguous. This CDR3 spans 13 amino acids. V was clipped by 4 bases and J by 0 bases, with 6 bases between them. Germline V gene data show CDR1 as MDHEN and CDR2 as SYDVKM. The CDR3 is CASSSPANYGYTF. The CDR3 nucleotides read TGTGCCAGCAGTTCCCCCGCTAACTATGGCTACACCTTC.

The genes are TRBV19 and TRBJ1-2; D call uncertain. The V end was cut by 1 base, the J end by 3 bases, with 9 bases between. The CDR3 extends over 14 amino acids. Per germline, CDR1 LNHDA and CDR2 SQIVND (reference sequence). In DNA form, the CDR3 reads TGTGCCAGTAGTATAGGGGCAGATTACTATGGCTACACCTTC. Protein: CASSIGADYYGYTF.

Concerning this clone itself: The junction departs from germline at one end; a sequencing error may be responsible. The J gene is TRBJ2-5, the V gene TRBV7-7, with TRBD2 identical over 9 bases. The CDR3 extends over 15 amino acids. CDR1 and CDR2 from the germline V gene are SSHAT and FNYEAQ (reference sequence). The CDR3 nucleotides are TGTGCTAGCAGCGGGACTAGCACCCTTCAAGAGACCCAGTACTTC. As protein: CASSGTSTLQETQYF.

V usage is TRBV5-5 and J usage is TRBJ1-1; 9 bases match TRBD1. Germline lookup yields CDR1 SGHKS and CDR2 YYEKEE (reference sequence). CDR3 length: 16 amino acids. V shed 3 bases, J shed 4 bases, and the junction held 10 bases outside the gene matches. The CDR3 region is CASSSPGTGLGTEAFF. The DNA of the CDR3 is TGTGCCAGCAGCTCCCCCGGGACAGGGTTGGGCACTGAAGCTTTCTTT.

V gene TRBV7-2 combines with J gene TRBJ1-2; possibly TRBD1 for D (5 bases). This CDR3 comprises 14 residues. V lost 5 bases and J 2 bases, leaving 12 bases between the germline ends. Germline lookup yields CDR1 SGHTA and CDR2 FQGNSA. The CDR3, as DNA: TGTGCCAGCAGCCCTTCGGGGGGGAACTATGGCTACACCTTC. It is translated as CASSPSGGNYGYTF.

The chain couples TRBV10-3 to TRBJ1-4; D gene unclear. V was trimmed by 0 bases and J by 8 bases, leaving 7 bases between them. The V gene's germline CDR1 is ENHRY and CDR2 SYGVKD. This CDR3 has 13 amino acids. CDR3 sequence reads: CAISESNREKLFF. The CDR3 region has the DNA TGTGCCATCAGTGAGTCGAATAGAGAAAAACTGTTTTTT.

The DNA of the CDR3 is TGTGCCAGCAGCTTGATCGACAGGGCTGGAAACACCATATATTTT. Its translation is CASSLIDRAGNTIYF. V and J are TRBV5-5 and TRBJ1-3, with 7 bases aligning to TRBD1. Germline CDR1 and CDR2: SGHKS and YYEKEE (reference sequence). V shed 1 base, J shed 2 bases, and the junction held 3 bases outside the gene matches. There are 15 residues in the CDR3.